This T cell receptor (beta chain) was retrieved from a study of blood T cell repertoires in COVID-19. Study at large: The United States, Italy and Spain provided the acute and convalescent COVID-19 samples.

In the authors' workflow: Cell counts per sample came from amplifying reference gene primers. TCRdb's table, derived via immunoSEQ multiplex PCR, lists solely in-frame clones and lacks some. The DNA gave D and trimming, while V, J and clone size come from that table. The sample holds 350,000 to 550,000 clones, around 89% seen once. The CDR3 totals 12 residues. CDR1 is SEHNR and CDR2 is FQNEAQ in the germline V gene (reference sequence). A word on this clone: An end of the junction does not agree with germline; a read error may underlie this.

This TCR was recovered from a woman aged 30 to 39 with acute or convalescent COVID-19. The material sequenced was peripheral blood. The chain uses TRBV7-9 and TRBJ2-7, with D perhaps matching TRBD2 (5 bases). The CDR3 sequence: CASSFPSGERNF. The CDR3, as DNA: TGTGCCAGCAGCTTCCCGTCAGGAGAGCGGAACTTC.